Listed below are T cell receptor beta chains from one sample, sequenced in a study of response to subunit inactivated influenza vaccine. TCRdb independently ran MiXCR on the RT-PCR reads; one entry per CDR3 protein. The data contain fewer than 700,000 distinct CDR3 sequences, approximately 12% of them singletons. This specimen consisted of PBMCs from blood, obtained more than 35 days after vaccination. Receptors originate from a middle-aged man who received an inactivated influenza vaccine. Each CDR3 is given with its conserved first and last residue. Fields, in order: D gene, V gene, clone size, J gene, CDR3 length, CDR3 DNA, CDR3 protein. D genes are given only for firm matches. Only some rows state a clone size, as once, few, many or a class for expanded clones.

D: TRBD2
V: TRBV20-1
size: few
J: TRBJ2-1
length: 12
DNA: TGCAGTGCCCAGCGGGGCCTTAGTGAGCAGTTCTTC
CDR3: CSAQRGLSEQFF

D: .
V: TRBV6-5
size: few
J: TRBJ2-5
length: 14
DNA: TGTGCCAGCAGTTACTCGGGCCGCCGTGGGACCCAGTACTTC
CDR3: CASSYSGRRGTQYF

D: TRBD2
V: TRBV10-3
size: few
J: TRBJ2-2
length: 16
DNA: TGTGCCATCACATCGGCTAGCGGGCAGAACACCGGGGAGCTGTTTTTT
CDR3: CAITSASGQNTGELFF

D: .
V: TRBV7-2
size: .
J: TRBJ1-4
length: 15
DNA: TGTGCCAGCAGCTCCGCGGGTTCGACTAATGAAAAACTGTTTTTT
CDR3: CASSSAGSTNEKLFF

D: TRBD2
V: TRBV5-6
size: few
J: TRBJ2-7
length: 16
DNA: TGTGCCAGCAGCTTGGTTCACGCGGGAGGGTCCTACGAGCAGTACTTC
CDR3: CASSLVHAGGSYEQYF

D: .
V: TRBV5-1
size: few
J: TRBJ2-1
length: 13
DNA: TGCGCCAGCAGCTTAGCTAGCGTCGATGAGCAGTTCTTC
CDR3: CASSLASVDEQFF

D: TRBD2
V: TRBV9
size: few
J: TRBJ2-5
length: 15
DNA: TGTGCCAGCAGGAAGCGGGGGGGCCCAGGGGAGACCCAGTACTTC
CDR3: CASRKRGGPGETQYF

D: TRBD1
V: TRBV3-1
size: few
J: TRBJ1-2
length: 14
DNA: TGTGCCAGCACCTTGACAGGGGGCATAGGTGGCTACACCTTC
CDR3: CASTLTGGIGGYTF

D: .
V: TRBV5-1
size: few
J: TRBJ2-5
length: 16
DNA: TGCGCCAGCAGCTTGGCCGGCAGGGGTATACAAGAGACCCAGTACTTC
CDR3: CASSLAGRGIQETQYF

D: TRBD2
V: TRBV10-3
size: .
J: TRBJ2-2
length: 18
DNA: TGTGCCATCAGTGAGCGATCCGGGACTAGCGGGAGTACCGGGGAGCTGTTTTTT
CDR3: CAISERSGTSGSTGELFF

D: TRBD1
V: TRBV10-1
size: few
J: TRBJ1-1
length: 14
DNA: TGCGCCAGCAGAGAGGACAGGGAGGCCACTGAAGCTTTCTTT
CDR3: CASREDREATEAFF

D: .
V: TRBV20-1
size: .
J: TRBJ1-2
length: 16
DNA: TGCAGTGCTAGAGTAGGGTGGGATCCGGGGTCGGATGGCTACACCTTC
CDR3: CSARVGWDPGSDGYTF

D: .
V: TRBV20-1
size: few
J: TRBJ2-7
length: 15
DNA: TGCAGTGCTAGAGATGAGGGAATGACGCCCTACGAGCAGTACTTC
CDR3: CSARDEGMTPYEQYF

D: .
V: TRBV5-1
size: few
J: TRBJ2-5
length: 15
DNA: TGCGCCAGCAGCTTGGAGGCGCCGCCCGGAGAGACCCAGTACTTC
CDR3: CASSLEAPPGETQYF

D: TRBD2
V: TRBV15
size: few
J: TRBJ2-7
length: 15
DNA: TGTGCCACCAGCAGGGGGGTAGCGGGAGTATACGAGCAGTACTTC
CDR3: CATSRGVAGVYEQYF